These 22 T cell receptor beta chains were sequenced from one sample in a study of blood T cell repertoires in COVID-19. The assay was immunoSEQ multiplex PCR, and TCRdb's table has in-frame clones only and misses some. The profile shows about 130,000 clones, about 91% of them singletons. The material sequenced was peripheral blood. These receptors all stem from a man aged 45 to 65 with acute or convalescent COVID-19.

The chain is built from TRBV18 and TRBJ1-1; tentatively, D is TRBD1 (5 bases). The V end was cut by 6 bases, the J end by 0 bases, with 17 bases between. Germline V lookup: CDR1 KGHSH, CDR2 LQKENI. CDR3 length: 16 residues. In nucleotides, the CDR3 is TGTGCCAGCTCCCGAAGAAAGGGACTAATGAACACTGAAGCTTTCTTT. Translating gives CASSRRKGLMNTEAFF.

The chain carries TRBV28 and TRBJ1-2, with D possibly TRBD1 on 6 matching bases. V was trimmed by 2 bases and J by 8 bases, leaving 6 bases between them. CDR1 and CDR2 (germline): MDHEN, SYDVKM. The CDR3 spans 11 residues. The CDR3 loop reads CASSLGTGYTF. The CDR3 region has the DNA TGTGCCAGCAGTTTAGGGACAGGCTACACCTTC.

V is TRBV12-3 or TRBV12-4 and J is TRBJ1-3, with D tentatively TRBD1 (6 bases). The CDR3 covers 13 residues. Trimming left V 7 bases short and J 4 bases short, with 11 bases between. The chain's CDR3 is CASTYREGNTIYF. The DNA of the CDR3 is TGTGCCAGCACCTACAGGGAGGGAAACACCATATATTTT.

DNA for the CDR3: TGTGCCAGCAGGGGACAGGGTGATCAGCCCCAGCATTTT. Amino acid sequence: CASRGQGDQPQHF. The V call is TRBV28, the J call TRBJ1-5; 9 bases fit TRBD1. CDR1 and CDR2 (germline): MDHEN, SYDVKM. CDR3 length equals 13 residues. Unmatched junction bases numbered 2, after V lost 6 bases and J lost 5 bases.

The chain couples TRBV7-9 to TRBJ2-2; D might be TRBD2 (7 bases). With 6 bases removed from V and 0 bases from J, the gap between germline ends came to 14 bases. The CDR3 extends over 16 amino acids. Looked up from germline, CDR1 is SEHNR and CDR2 is FQNEAQ (reference sequence). DNA of the CDR3: TGTGCCAGCAGGCCCCGGCGGGGGCCGAACACCGGGGAGCTGTTTTTT. Protein product: CASRPRRGPNTGELFF.

The gene calls are TRBV5-1 and TRBJ2-1; 13 bases match TRBD2. This CDR3 comprises 16 residues. The trim removed 4 bases at V and 9 bases at J, leaving 10 bases unmatched. CDR1 and CDR2 (germline): SGHRS, YFSETQ. The CDR3, as DNA: TGCGCCAGCAGCAGCCCGGGACTAGCGGGACAAGGTGAGCAGTTCTTC. Translation: CASSSPGLAGQGEQFF.

The chain carries TRBV6-5 and TRBJ2-3; 8 bases map to TRBD1. CDR1 MNHEY and CDR2 SVGAGI come from the germline V gene. The V and J ends lost 6 bases and 8 bases, in that order; junction bases with no gene match: 7. The CDR3 runs to 13 residues. CDR3 protein: CASSRQGSVTQYF. For the CDR3, the DNA is TGTGCCAGCAGCAGACAGGGGAGCGTTACGCAGTATTTT.

In its sample, this clone was seen a few times. The CDR3 loop is CASSYTHAGTEAFF. The CDR3 DNA is TGTGCCAGCAGTTACACCCACGCGGGGACTGAAGCTTTCTTT. This chain links TRBV6-5 with TRBJ1-1, with unresolved D. Trimming removed 2 bases from V and 5 bases from J, with 12 bases in between. The germline V gene encodes CDR1 MNHEY and CDR2 SVGAGI. The CDR3 runs 14 residues.

The chain combines TRBV4-1 with TRBJ1-2; no firm D call. The germline V and J ends were trimmed by 0 bases and 11 bases, with 19 bases remaining between them. The CDR3 has 15 amino acids. Germline CDR1 is MGHRA and CDR2 is YSYEKL. This CDR3 reads CASSQDRGLLWRYTF. CDR3 DNA sequence: TGCGCCAGCAGCCAAGATCGGGGTCTACTATGGAGATACACCTTC.

The genes are TRBV6-2 or TRBV6-3 and TRBJ1-1, with 9 bases fitting TRBD1. Germline CDR1 MNHEY, CDR2 SVGEGT. This CDR3 comprises 15 residues. J gave up 5 bases and V 5 bases, and 9 bases lay outside the gene matches. CDR3 residues: CASSKGQGSRTEAFF. The CDR3 DNA reads TGTGCCAGCAGTAAGGGACAGGGATCGAGGACTGAAGCTTTCTTT.

This chain connects TRBV12-3 or TRBV12-4 to TRBJ2-2; D is possibly TRBD2 (6 bases). The CDR3 is 13 residues long. V lost 5 bases to trimming and J lost 7 bases, with 11 bases between them. The CDR3 protein is CASSRQAGGELFF. In DNA form, the CDR3 reads TGTGCCAGCAGTCGACAAGCGGGCGGGGAGCTGTTTTTT.

The V and J genes are TRBV27 and TRBJ2-1; weak D call: TRBD2 (6 bases). This CDR3 has 15 amino acids. Germline CDR1 MNHEY, CDR2 SMNVEV (reference sequence). The ends were cut back, 8 bases at V and 3 bases at J, with 17 bases in the middle. This CDR3 is CASGSRARGYNEQFF. The DNA for the CDR3 is TGTGCCAGCGGGTCCCGGGCGCGGGGCTACAATGAGCAGTTCTTC.

This chain links TRBV6-5 with TRBJ1-4; D call uncertain. This CDR3 spans 13 amino acids. The ends were cut back, 2 bases at V and 3 bases at J, with 4 bases in the middle. The germline V gene encodes CDR1 MNHEY and CDR2 SVGAGI. Here the CDR3 reads CASSYLANEKLFF. In nucleotides, the CDR3 is TGTGCCAGCAGTTACCTAGCTAATGAAAAACTGTTTTTT.

This rearrangement joins TRBV11-2 to TRBJ2-7; a possible D gene is TRBD2 (5 bases). There are 14 residues in the CDR3. CDR1 and CDR2 (germline): SGHAT, FQNNGV. Trimming removed 2 bases from V and 6 bases from J, with 14 bases in between. The CDR3 DNA reads as TGTGCCAGCAGCTTAATAGGGTCACGGGGCGAGCAGTACTTC. Translation: CASSLIGSRGEQYF.

This clone was counted many times. V gene TRBV6-5 combines with J gene TRBJ1-1; maybe TRBD1 (5 bases). CDR1 and CDR2 from the germline V gene are MNHEY and SVGAGI. Trimming left V 0 bases short and J 7 bases short, with 12 bases between. This CDR3 is 14 amino acids long. Written as DNA, the CDR3 is TGTGCCAGCAGTTACTCGTCAGGGTTTGGTGAAGCTTTCTTT. The encoded protein is CASSYSSGFGEAFF.

The V and J genes are TRBV19 and TRBJ1-5; the D gene is possibly TRBD1 (5 bases). Trimming took 3 bases from V and 5 from J, leaving 17 bases between them. The CDR3 sequence is 16 residues long. Germline V gene data show CDR1 as LNHDA and CDR2 as SQIVND (reference sequence). This CDR3 is CASSMSAGQKDQPQHF. In DNA form, the CDR3 reads TGTGCCAGTAGTATGTCCGCGGGGCAGAAGGATCAGCCCCAGCATTTT. Using reference TRBV19 and TRBJ1-5 for the parts outside the CDR3, the full variable domain is DGGITQSPKYLFRKEGQNVTLSCEQNLNHDAMYWYRQDPGQGLRLIYYSQIVNDFQKGDIAEGYSVSREKKESFPLTVTSAQKNPTAFYLCASSMSAGQKDQPQHFGDGTRLSIL.

The CDR3 spells CASSLAGGRTSTDTQYF. CDR3 DNA sequence: TGCGCCAGCAGCTTAGCGGGGGGGAGGACTAGCACAGATACGCAGTATTTT. The chain carries TRBV5-1 and TRBJ2-3, with 10 bases that match TRBD2. The CDR3 length is 17 residues. Germline CDR1 SGHRS, CDR2 YFSETQ. Trimming at V came to 2 bases and at J to 0 bases, leaving 6 bases not matched to a gene.

This clone appeared a few times. V usage is TRBV27 and J usage is TRBJ2-5, with a tentative D call TRBD1 (6 bases). The CDR3 is made up of 16 amino acids. CDR1 is MNHEY and CDR2 is SMNVEV in the germline V gene (reference sequence). Trimming took off 6 bases at V and 1 base at J, with 18 bases between the two ends. The CDR3 nucleotides read TGTGCCAGCAGAATGGGCCCACGACAGGCCCAAGAGACCCAGTACTTC. This translates into CASRMGPRQAQETQYF.

The chain uses TRBV30 and TRBJ1-2; possible D gene TRBD1, 6 bases. The germline V gene has CDR1 GTSNPN and CDR2 SVGIG (reference sequence). CDR3 length: 13 amino acids. Trimming removed 3 bases from V and 11 bases from J, with 19 bases in between. For the CDR3, the DNA is TGTGCCTGGAGCGCCTCGACAGGCCTGGGATACACCTTC. Residues: CAWSASTGLGYTF.

The chain links TRBV6-2 or TRBV6-3 to TRBJ2-1, with D tentatively TRBD2 (6 bases). The CDR3 runs to 15 residues. V shed 4 bases and J shed 8 bases, with 18 bases lying between them. Germline CDR1 is MNHEY and CDR2 is SVGEGT. CDR3 sequence reads: CASSLGGQGWDEQFF. The CDR3 coding sequence is TGTGCCAGCAGTTTGGGAGGTCAGGGATGGGATGAGCAGTTCTTC.

This chain uses TRBV3-1 (or the pseudogene TRBV3-2) with TRBJ2-7; 8 bases are shared with TRBD2. Germline CDR1 LGHDT, CDR2 YNNKEL (reference sequence). This CDR3 contains 15 residues. V lost 2 bases to trimming and J lost 5 bases; unmatched junction nucleotides: 8. This CDR3 is CASSQLAAGGNEQYF. The CDR3 DNA reads as TGTGCCAGCAGCCAATTGGCGGCGGGGGGTAACGAGCAGTACTTC.

The V and J genes are TRBV19 and TRBJ1-5; D is perhaps TRBD1 (6 bases). Germline V gene lookup returns CDR1 LNHDA and CDR2 SQIVND (reference sequence). The V end was cut by 5 bases, the J end by 6 bases, with 8 bases between. The CDR3 has 12 residues. This CDR3 is CASSARGQPQHF. The DNA of the CDR3 is TGTGCCAGTAGTGCCAGGGGTCAGCCCCAGCATTTT.